One sample yielded the 22 T cell receptor beta chains listed below, sequenced in a study of blood T cell repertoires in COVID-19. Sequencing used immunoSEQ multiplex PCR; TCRdb keeps in-frame clones, though not all of them. The table records some 170,000 clones, about 80% of them present only once. The sample consisted of peripheral blood. These receptors came from a woman aged 50 to 65 with active or convalescent COVID-19.

This clone was observed many times. V and J are TRBV4-1 and TRBJ2-7; 11 nucleotides line up with TRBD1. Looked up from germline, CDR1 is MGHRA and CDR2 is YSYEKL. V was clipped by 4 bases and J by 4 bases; unmatched bases: 0. This CDR3 spans 13 amino acids. The CDR3 nucleotides are TGCGCCAGCAGCCGGGACAGGGGGTACGAGCAGTACTTC. Protein: CASSRDRGYEQYF.

CDR3 loop: CASSRGATYEQYF. In nucleotides, the CDR3 is TGTGCCAGCAGCCGCGGGGCTACCTACGAGCAGTACTTC. This rearrangement joins TRBV5-6 to TRBJ2-7, with TRBD2 as a possible D gene (6 bases). V was clipped by 4 bases and J by 2 bases, with 10 bases between them. The CDR3 has 13 residues. CDR1 and CDR2 from the germline V gene are SGHDT and YYEEEE.

J is TRBJ1-5 and V is TRBV4-2, with D unclear. CDR1 and CDR2 (germline): LGHNA, YNFKEQ. Deletions cut 4 bases from V and 6 bases from J, with 10 bases between. The CDR3 consists of 13 residues. This chain's CDR3 is CASSPQMGQPQHF. The CDR3 nucleotides read TGTGCCAGCAGCCCACAGATGGGTCAGCCCCAGCATTTT.

This clone was picked up a small number of times. The chain recombines TRBV2 with TRBJ2-5, with 15 bases lining up with TRBD2. The junction had 12 bases not matched to a gene; V was cut back by 3 bases and J by 10 bases. CDR3 length: 17 residues. Germline V CDR1 and CDR2: SNHLY, FYNNEI. The CDR3 is CASSDRTSGGVPRSQYF. CDR3 in DNA: TGTGCCAGCAGTGACAGGACTAGCGGGGGGGTCCCAAGGAGCCAGTACTTC.

The chain couples TRBV6-2 or TRBV6-3 to TRBJ2-3; no clear D gene. With 6 bases removed from V and 1 base from J, the gap between germline ends came to 11 bases. The germline gives CDR1 MNHEY, CDR2 SVGEGT. The CDR3 is 14 amino acids. DNA of the CDR3: TGTGCCAGCAGCTCCCTTGCGGGCACAGATACGCAGTATTTT. As protein: CASSSLAGTDTQYF.

The V and J genes are TRBV7-6 and TRBJ2-1; 8 nucleotides line up with TRBD2. Germline V gene data show CDR1 as SGHVS and CDR2 as FNYEAQ. The CDR3 consists of 15 residues. Losses at the gene ends were 2 bases for V and 3 bases for J; bases not matched to a gene: 3. CDR3 sequence reads: CASSLNSGGYNEQFF. The CDR3 DNA is TGTGCCAGCAGCTTAAACAGCGGGGGCTACAATGAGCAGTTCTTC.

This chain connects TRBV7-9 to TRBJ1-2, with D tentatively TRBD1 (5 bases). Germline values: CDR1 SEHNR, CDR2 FQNEAQ (reference sequence). Trimming stripped 4 bases from V and 3 bases from J, with 9 bases between. CDR3 size: 13 residues. This CDR3 is CASSSGTDYGYTF. The CDR3 DNA reads TGTGCCAGCAGCTCAGGGACTGACTATGGCTACACCTTC.

This clone came up once. This chain uses TRBV5-1 with TRBJ1-2, with TRBD1 matching over 9 bases. The CDR3 has 14 residues. V was pared by 0 bases and J by 8 bases, with 5 bases of the junction left unmatched. Germline loops: CDR1 SGHRS, CDR2 YFSETQ. This CDR3 reads CASSLGTGVFGYTF. CDR3 bases: TGCGCCAGCAGCTTGGGGACAGGGGTTTTCGGCTACACCTTC.

The rearrangement links TRBV11-2 to TRBJ2-7; 8 nucleotides align to TRBD2. Per the germline V gene, CDR1 is SGHAT and CDR2 is FQNNGV. J was trimmed by 2 bases and V by 5 bases; bases with no gene match: 8. This CDR3 is built from 15 residues. CDR3 protein: CASSASGLITYEQYF. CDR3 coding DNA: TGTGCCAGCAGCGCTAGCGGGCTGATAACCTACGAGCAGTACTTC.

V usage is TRBV29-1 and J usage is TRBJ2-7, with 7 nucleotides matching TRBD1. V lost 4 bases, J lost 2 bases, and 14 bases stayed unmatched. This CDR3 contains 16 residues. CDR1 is SQVTM and CDR2 is ANQGSEA in the germline V gene. CDR3 bases: TGCAGCGTTGTCTCCGTTCCGGGACAGCCACCCTACGAGCAGTACTTC. Amino acids: CSVVSVPGQPPYEQYF.

The chain links TRBV5-1 to TRBJ1-1, with TRBD1 as a possible D gene (5 bases). The CDR3 spans 14 residues. The germline gives CDR1 SGHRS, CDR2 YFSETQ. V was trimmed by 0 bases and J by 6 bases, leaving 12 bases between them. CDR3 in amino acids: CASSLAGRGPEAFF. CDR3 coding DNA: TGCGCCAGCAGCTTGGCCGGGAGGGGTCCTGAAGCTTTCTTT.

V gene TRBV7-8 combines with J gene TRBJ2-1, with 10 bases aligning to TRBD2. Per the germline V gene, CDR1 is SGHVS and CDR2 is FQNEAQ. Unmatched junction bases numbered 19, after V lost 5 bases and J lost 3 bases. CDR3 size: 20 residues. CDR3 loop: CASSPRWASGGSVIYNEQFF. CDR3 nucleotides: TGTGCCAGCAGCCCCCGATGGGCTAGCGGGGGATCGGTTATCTACAATGAGCAGTTCTTC.

This clone was recorded once. This chain links TRBV29-1 with TRBJ1-1, with D possibly TRBD1 on 5 matching bases. V was cut by 4 bases and J by 1 base, with 19 bases left in between. This CDR3 has 16 residues. The germline CDR1 and CDR2 sequences are SQVTM and ANQGSEA. The DNA for the CDR3 is TGCAGCGTTGGATCAGCTACCGGGACTGGGAACACTGAAGCTTTCTTT. As protein: CSVGSATGTGNTEAFF.

The rearrangement joins TRBV15 to TRBJ1-2, with 8 bases lining up with TRBD1. The CDR3 consists of 14 residues. V shed 1 base, J shed 4 bases, and the junction held 2 bases outside the gene matches. CDR1 LNHNV and CDR2 YYDKDF come from the germline V gene (reference sequence). The DNA for the CDR3 is TGTGCCACCAGCAGAGCAGGACAGGGCTATGGCTACACCTTC. Translating gives CATSRAGQGYGYTF.

The rearrangement joins TRBV5-1 to TRBJ2-7; the match to TRBD2 covers 7 bases. CDR1 and CDR2 from the germline V gene are SGHRS and YFSETQ. V shed 5 bases, J shed 2 bases, and the junction held 16 bases outside the gene matches. This CDR3 has 17 residues. This CDR3 is CASSTTTGTTKPYEQYF. The DNA for the CDR3 is TGCGCCAGCAGTACGACAACCGGGACTACAAAACCCTACGAGCAGTACTTC.

This clone was picked up one time. The chain links TRBV6-6 to TRBJ1-5, with D unclear. The CDR3 totals 12 residues. The germline CDR1 and CDR2 sequences are MNHNY and SVGAGI (reference sequence). V lost 7 bases, J lost 6 bases, and 10 bases lay in between. As DNA, the CDR3 is TGTGCCAGCACAAGGGAGGGTCAGCCCCAGCATTTT. This sequence encodes CASTREGQPQHF.

This clone was detected only once. This sequence joins TRBV12-3 or TRBV12-4 and TRBJ1-1; no definite D call. This CDR3 region has 13 residues. V lost 3 bases and J lost 3, with 8 bases in between. CDR3: CASSFSGYTEAFF. The CDR3 DNA is TGTGCCAGCAGTTTTTCGGGTTACACTGAAGCTTTCTTT.

This rearrangement joins TRBV18 to TRBJ1-1; D not certain. CDR1 is KGHSH, CDR2 LQKENI, per germline. The CDR3 sequence is 14 residues long. V lost 3 bases, J lost 1 base, and 9 bases lay in between. For the CDR3, the DNA is TGTGCCAGCTCACCCTCTATCAAGAACACTGAAGCTTTCTTT. Protein product: CASSPSIKNTEAFF.

The J gene is TRBJ2-4, the V gene TRBV7-2; 9 bases agree with TRBD2. The length of the CDR3 is 16 residues. Germline loops: CDR1 SGHTA, CDR2 FQGNSA. With V trimmed by 1 base and J by 8 bases, 9 bases remained unmatched. CDR3 coding DNA: TGTGCCAGCAGCTTAGAGTCGCGGGGGGGCGTGGACATTCAGTACTTC. Translating it yields CASSLESRGGVDIQYF.

This chain uses TRBV7-2 with TRBJ1-1; D may be TRBD1 (6 bases). V lost 5 bases, J lost 4 bases, and 17 bases lay in between. CDR3 size: 15 residues. Per germline, CDR1 SGHTA and CDR2 FQGNSA. The CDR3 region is CASSAHGGGGTEAFF. The CDR3 bases are TGTGCCAGCAGCGCCCATGGGGGCGGGGGCACTGAAGCTTTCTTT.

This CDR3 is CASSYGDTTNYGYTF. DNA for the CDR3: TGTGCCAGCAGTTACGGGGACACCACTAACTATGGCTACACCTTC. This sequence joins TRBV6-6 and TRBJ1-2; tentative D call: TRBD1 (6 bases). CDR1 and CDR2 (germline): MNHNY, SVGAGI (reference sequence). CDR3 length equals 15 residues. The V end lost 2 bases, the J end lost 0 bases, and 10 bases lay between the germline ends.

The rearrangement uses TRBV3-1 (or the pseudogene TRBV3-2) and TRBJ2-7, with D possibly matching TRBD2 (5 bases). The CDR3 totals 15 residues. Trimming stripped 8 bases from V and 0 bases from J, with 17 bases between. Germline loops: CDR1 LGHDT, CDR2 YNNKEL (reference sequence). CDR3 sequence: CASGHTGVSSYEQYF. CDR3 DNA sequence: TGTGCCAGCGGGCACACCGGGGTCAGCTCCTACGAGCAGTACTTC.